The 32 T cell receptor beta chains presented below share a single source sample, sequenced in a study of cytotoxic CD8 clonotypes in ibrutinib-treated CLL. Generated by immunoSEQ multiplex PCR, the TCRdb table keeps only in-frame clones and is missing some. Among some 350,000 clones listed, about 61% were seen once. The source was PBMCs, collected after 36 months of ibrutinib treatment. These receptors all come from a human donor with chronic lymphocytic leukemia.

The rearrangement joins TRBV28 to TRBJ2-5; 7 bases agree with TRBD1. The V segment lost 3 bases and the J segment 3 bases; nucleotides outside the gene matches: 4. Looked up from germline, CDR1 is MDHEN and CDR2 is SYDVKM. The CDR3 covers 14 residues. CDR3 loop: CASSFPDREETQYF. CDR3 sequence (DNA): TGTGCCAGCAGTTTCCCCGACAGGGAAGAGACCCAGTACTTC.

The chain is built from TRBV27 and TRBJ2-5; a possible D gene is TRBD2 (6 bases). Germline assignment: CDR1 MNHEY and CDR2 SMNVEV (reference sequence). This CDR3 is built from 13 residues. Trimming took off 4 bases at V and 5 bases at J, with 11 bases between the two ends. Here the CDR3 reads CASSSRGLETQYF. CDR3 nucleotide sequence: TGTGCCAGCAGTTCAAGGGGACTGGAGACCCAGTACTTC.

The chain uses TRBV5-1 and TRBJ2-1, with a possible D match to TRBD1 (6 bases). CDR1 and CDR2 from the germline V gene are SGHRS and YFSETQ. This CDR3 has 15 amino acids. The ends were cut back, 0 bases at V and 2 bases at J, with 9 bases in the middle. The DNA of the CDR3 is TGCGCCAGCAGCTTGGTTGGGGGCCCCTACAATGAGCAGTTCTTC. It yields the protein CASSLVGGPYNEQFF.

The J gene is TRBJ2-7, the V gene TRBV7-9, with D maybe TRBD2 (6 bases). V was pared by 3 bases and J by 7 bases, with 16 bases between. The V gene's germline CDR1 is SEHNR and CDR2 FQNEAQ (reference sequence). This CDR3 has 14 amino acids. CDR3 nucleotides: TGTGCCAGCAGCTTCTGGAGCAGTGCGGGGGAGCAGTACTTC. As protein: CASSFWSSAGEQYF.

The CDR3 here is CASSLSGDPYNEQFF. The CDR3 coding sequence is TGTGCCAGCAGCTTAAGCGGGGACCCTTACAATGAGCAGTTCTTC. The genes are TRBV7-6 and TRBJ2-1, with 7 nucleotides matching TRBD2. This CDR3 has 15 residues. V lost 2 bases and J lost 4; bases outside the gene matches: 5. Per the germline V gene, CDR1 is SGHVS and CDR2 is FNYEAQ.

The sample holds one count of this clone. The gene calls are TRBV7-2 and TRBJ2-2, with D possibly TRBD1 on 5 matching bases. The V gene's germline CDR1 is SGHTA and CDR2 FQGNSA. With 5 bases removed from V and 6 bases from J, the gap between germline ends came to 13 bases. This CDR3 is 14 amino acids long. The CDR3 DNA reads TGTGCCAGCAGCCCTCAGGGATGGGCCGGGGAGCTGTTTTTT. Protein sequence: CASSPQGWAGELFF.

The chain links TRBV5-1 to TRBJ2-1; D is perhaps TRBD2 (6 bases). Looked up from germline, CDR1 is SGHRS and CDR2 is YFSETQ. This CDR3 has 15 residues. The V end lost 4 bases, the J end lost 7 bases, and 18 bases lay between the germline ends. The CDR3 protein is CASSPGDSLKNEQFF. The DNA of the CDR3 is TGCGCCAGCAGCCCGGGGGACTCCCTTAAGAATGAGCAGTTCTTC.

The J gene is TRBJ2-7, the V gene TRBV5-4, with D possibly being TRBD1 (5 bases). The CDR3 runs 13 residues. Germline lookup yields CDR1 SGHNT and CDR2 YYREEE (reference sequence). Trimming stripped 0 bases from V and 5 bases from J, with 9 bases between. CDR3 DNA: TGTGCCAGCAGCTTGGGGCAGGGTGACGAGCAGTACTTC. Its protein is CASSLGQGDEQYF.

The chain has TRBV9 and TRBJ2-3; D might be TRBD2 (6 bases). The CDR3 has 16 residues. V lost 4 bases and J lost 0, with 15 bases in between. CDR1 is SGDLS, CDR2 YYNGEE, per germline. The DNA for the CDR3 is TGTGCCAGCAGCACCCAACTAGCACTTAGCACAGATACGCAGTATTTT. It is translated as CASSTQLALSTDTQYF.

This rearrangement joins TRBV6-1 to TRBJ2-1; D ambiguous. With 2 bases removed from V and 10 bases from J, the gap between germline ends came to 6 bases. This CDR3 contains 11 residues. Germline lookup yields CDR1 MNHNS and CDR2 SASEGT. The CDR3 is CASSELQEQFF. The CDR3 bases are TGTGCCAGCAGTGAACTCCAGGAGCAGTTCTTC.

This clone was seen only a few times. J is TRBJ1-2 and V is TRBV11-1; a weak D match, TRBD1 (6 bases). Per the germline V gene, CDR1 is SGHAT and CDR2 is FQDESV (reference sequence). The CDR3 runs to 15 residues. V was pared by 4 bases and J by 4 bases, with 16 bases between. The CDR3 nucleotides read TGTGCCAGCAGCTCCTCAACAGGGACACGCTATGGCTACACCTTC. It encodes CASSSSTGTRYGYTF.

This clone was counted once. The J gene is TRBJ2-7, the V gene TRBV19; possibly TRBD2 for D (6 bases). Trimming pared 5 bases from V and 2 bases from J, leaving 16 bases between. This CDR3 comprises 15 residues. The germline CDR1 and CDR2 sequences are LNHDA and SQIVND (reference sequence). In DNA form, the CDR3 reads TGTGCCAGTAGTTTCGGGCCCTGGGAGGCCTACGAGCAGTACTTC. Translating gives CASSFGPWEAYEQYF. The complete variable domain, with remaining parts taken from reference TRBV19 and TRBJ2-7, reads DGGITQSPKYLFRKEGQNVTLSCEQNLNHDAMYWYRQDPGQGLRLIYYSQIVNDFQKGDIAEGYSVSREKKESFPLTVTSAQKNPTAFYLCASSFGPWEAYEQYFGPGTRLTVT.

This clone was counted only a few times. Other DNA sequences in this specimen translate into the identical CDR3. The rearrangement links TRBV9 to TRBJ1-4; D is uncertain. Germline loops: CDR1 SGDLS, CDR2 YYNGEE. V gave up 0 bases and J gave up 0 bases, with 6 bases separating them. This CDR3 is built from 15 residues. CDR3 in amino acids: CASSVGGTTNEKLFF. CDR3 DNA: TGTGCCAGCAGCGTAGGGGGAACAACTAATGAAAAACTGTTTTTT.

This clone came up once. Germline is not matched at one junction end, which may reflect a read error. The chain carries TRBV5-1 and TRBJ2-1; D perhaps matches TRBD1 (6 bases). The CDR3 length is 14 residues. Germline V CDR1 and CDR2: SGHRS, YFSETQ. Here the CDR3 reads CASSLTGTYSEQFF. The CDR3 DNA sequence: TGCGCCAGCAGCTTGACAGGGACCTACAGTGAGCAGTTCTTC. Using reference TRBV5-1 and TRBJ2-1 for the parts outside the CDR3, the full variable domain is KAGVTQTPRYLIKTRGQQVTLSCSPISGHRSVSWYQQTPGQGLQFLFEYFSETQRNKGNFPGRFSGRQFSNSRSEMNVSTLELGDSALYLCASSLTGTYSEQFFGPGTRLTVL.

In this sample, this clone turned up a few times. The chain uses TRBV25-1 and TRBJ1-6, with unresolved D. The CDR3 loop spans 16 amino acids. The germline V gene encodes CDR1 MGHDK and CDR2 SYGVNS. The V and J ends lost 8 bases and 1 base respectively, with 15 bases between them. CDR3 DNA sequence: TGTGCCAGCGTAGTCGGTCAGAGGTCCTATAATTCACCCCTCCACTTT. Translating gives CASVVGQRSYNSPLHF. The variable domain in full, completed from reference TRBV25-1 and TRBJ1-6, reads EADIYQTPRYLVIGTGKKITLECSQTMGHDKMYWYQQDPGMELHLIHYSYGVNSTEKGDLSSESTVSRIRTEHFPLTLESARPSHTSQYLCASVVGQRSYNSPLHFGNGTRLTVT.

The DNA for the CDR3 is TGTGCCAGCAGCTTACGTCCCGACCCAAACAATGAGCAGTTCTTC. Its protein is CASSLRPDPNNEQFF. The genes are TRBV11-2 and TRBJ2-1; no clear D gene. V was cut by 2 bases and J by 5 bases, with 13 bases left in between. Germline CDR1 and CDR2: SGHAT and FQNNGV. This CDR3 spans 15 amino acids.

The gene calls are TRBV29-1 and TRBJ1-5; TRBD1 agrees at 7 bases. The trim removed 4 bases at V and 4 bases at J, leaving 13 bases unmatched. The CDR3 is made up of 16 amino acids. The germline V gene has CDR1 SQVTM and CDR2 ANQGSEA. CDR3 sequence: CSVGGVGDRINQPQHF. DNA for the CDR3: TGCAGCGTTGGAGGCGTGGGGGACAGAATTAATCAGCCCCAGCATTTT.

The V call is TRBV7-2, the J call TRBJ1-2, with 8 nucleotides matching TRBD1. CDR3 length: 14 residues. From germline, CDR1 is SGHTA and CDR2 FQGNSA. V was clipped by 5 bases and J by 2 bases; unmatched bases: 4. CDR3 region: CASSEGQANYGYTF. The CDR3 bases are TGTGCCAGCAGCGAGGGACAGGCGAACTATGGCTACACCTTC.

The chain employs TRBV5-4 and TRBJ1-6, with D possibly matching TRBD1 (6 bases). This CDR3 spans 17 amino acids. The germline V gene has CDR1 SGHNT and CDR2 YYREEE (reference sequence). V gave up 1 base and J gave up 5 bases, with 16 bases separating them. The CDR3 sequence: CASSLRAPGDDNSPLHF. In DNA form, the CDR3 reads TGTGCCAGCAGCTTGAGGGCACCAGGGGATGATAATTCACCCCTCCACTTT.

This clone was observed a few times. CDR3 coding DNA: TGTGCCAGCAGCCTAGAGGGCACCGAGAATCAGCCCCAGCATTTT. Its protein is CASSLEGTENQPQHF. The chain couples TRBV7-2 to TRBJ1-5; D unclear. CDR3 size: 15 residues. Germline CDR1 reads SGHTA; CDR2 reads FQGNSA. V lost 5 bases and J lost 4, with 15 bases in between.

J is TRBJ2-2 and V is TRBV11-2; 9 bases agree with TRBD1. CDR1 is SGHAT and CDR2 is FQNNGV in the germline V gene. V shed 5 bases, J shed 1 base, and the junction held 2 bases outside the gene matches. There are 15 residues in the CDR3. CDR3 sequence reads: CASSPGQGNTGELFF. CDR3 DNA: TGTGCCAGCAGCCCGGGACAGGGGAACACCGGGGAGCTGTTTTTT. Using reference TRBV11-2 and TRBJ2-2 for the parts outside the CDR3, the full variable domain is EAGVAQSPRYKIIEKRQSVAFWCNPISGHATLYWYQQILGQGPKLLIQFQNNGVVDDSQLPKDRFSAERLKGVDSTLKIQPAKLEDSAVYLCASSPGQGNTGELFFGEGSRLTVL.

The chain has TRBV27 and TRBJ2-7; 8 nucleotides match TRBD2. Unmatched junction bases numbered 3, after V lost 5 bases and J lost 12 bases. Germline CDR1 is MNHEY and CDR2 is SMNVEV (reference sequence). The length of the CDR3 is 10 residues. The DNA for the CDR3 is TGTGCCAGCAGTCCGGGGGGGCGGTACTTC. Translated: CASSPGGRYF.

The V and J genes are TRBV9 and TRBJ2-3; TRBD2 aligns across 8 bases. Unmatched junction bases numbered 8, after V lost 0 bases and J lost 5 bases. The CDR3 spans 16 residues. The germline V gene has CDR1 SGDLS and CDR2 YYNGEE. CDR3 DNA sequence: TGTGCCAGCAGCGTAGAAAGCGGGAGAGGGAGAGATACGCAGTATTTT. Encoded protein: CASSVESGRGRDTQYF. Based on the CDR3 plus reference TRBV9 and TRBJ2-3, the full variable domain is DSGVTQTPKHLITATGQRVTLRCSPRSGDLSVYWYQQSLDQGLQFLIQYYNGEERAKGNILERFSAQQFPDLHSELNLSSLELGDSALYFCASSVESGRGRDTQYFGPGTRLTVL.

The CDR3 spells CASQVGTAYEQYF. CDR3 DNA sequence: TGTGCCAGCCAAGTCGGGACAGCCTACGAGCAGTACTTC. The V gene is TRBV2, the J gene TRBJ2-7; 7 bases match TRBD1. J was trimmed by 2 bases and V by 8 bases; bases with no gene match: 6. Germline CDR1 is SNHLY and CDR2 is FYNNEI. This CDR3 contains 13 residues.

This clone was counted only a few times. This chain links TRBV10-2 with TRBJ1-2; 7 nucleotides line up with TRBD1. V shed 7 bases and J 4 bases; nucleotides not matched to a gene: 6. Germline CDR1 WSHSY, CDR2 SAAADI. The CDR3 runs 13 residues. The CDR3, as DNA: TGCGCCAGCACCAGGGACAGCGTCTATGGCTACACCTTC. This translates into CASTRDSVYGYTF.

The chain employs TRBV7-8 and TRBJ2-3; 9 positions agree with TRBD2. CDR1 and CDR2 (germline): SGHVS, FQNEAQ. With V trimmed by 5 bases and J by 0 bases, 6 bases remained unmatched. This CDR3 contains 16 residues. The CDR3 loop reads CASSLLAGPSTDTQYF. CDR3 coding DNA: TGTGCCAGCAGCCTGCTAGCGGGGCCGAGCACAGATACGCAGTATTTT.

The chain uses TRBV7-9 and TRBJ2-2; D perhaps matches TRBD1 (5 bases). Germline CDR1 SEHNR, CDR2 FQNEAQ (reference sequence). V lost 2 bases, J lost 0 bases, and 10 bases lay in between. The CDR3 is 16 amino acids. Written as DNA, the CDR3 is TGTGCCAGCAGCTTAATCGGCAGGGCGAACACCGGGGAGCTGTTTTTT. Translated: CASSLIGRANTGELFF.

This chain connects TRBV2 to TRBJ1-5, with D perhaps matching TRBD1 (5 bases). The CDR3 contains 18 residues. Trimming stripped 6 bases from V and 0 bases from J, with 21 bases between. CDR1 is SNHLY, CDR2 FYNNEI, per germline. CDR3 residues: CASSPKGQGWDSNQPQHF. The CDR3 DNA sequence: TGTGCCAGCAGCCCCAAGGGGCAGGGTTGGGATAGCAATCAGCCCCAGCATTTT.

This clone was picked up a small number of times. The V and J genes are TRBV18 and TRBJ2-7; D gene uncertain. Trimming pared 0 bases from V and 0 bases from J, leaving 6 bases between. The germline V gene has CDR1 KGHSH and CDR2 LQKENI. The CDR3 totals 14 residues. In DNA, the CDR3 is TGTGCCAGCTCACCACCAGGGTCCTCCTACGAGCAGTACTTC. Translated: CASSPPGSSYEQYF.

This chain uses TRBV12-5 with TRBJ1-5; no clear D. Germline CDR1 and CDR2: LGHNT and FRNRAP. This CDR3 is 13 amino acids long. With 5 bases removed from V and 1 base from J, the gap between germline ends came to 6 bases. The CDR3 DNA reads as TGTGCTAGTGGTATAAACAGCAATCAGCCCCAGCATTTT. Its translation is CASGINSNQPQHF. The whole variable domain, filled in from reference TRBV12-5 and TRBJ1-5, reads DARVTQTPRHKVTEMGQEVTMRCQPILGHNTVFWYRQTMMQGLELLAYFRNRAPLDDSGMPKDRFSAEMPDATLATLKIQPSEPRDSAVYFCASGINSNQPQHFGDGTRLSIL.

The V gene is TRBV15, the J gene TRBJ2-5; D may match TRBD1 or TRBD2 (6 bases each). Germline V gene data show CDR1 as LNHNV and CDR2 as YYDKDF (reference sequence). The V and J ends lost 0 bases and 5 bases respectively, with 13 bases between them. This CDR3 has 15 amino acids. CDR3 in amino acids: CATSRDKLGGETQYF. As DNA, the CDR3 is TGTGCCACCAGCAGAGATAAGTTAGGGGGGGAGACCCAGTACTTC.

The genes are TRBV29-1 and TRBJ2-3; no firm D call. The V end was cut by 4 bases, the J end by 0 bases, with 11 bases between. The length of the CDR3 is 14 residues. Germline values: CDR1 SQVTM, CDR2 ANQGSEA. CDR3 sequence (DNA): TGCAGCGTTGGTTCCGGCGCTAGCACAGATACGCAGTATTTT. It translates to CSVGSGASTDTQYF.